This T cell receptor (beta chain) was captured by sequencing in a study of blood T cell repertoires in COVID-19. Across the study: Researchers got acute and convalescent COVID-19 samples from the United States, Italy and Spain. The cDNA or gDNA used as material had been derived from T cells, B-cell-depleted T cells, or PBMCs.

This CDR3 has 15 residues. Germline V gene lookup returns CDR1 MGHDK and CDR2 SYGVNS. Losses at the gene ends were 6 bases for V and 5 bases for J; bases not matched to a gene: 10. Authors' processing steps: Amplification with reference gene primers provided the estimates of nucleated cell counts. Sequenced by immunoSEQ multiplex PCR; TCRdb stores in-frame clones only, minus some. The DNA gave D and trimming, while V, J and clone size come from that table. The table includes 190,000 or so clones, approximately 85% detected once. The sequencing sample was made of peripheral blood. The rearrangement joins TRBV25-1 to TRBJ1-1; 9 nucleotides line up with TRBD1. This clonotype was obtained from a woman aged 80 or older with acute or convalescent COVID-19. The CDR3 is CASRAGQGMGTEAFF. The CDR3 DNA reads as TGTGCCAGCAGGGCTGGACAGGGGATGGGAACTGAAGCTTTCTTT.